Below, 20 T cell receptor beta chains from the same sample are listed, as sequenced in a study of immune evolution from preneoplasia to lung adenocarcinoma listed by TCRdb under 2021. The library came from the immunoSEQ multiplex PCR assay. TCRdb stores this immuneACCESS table with in-frame sequences only. Part of the clones is absent; in the studies checked, under half of the shortfall reflects unresolved V genes, and no reason is known for the rest. For this sample there are roughly 8,000 clones; approximately 80% appear just once. About 9% of the sample rests with the top ten. Sequencing was done on a sample of FFPE invasive lung adenocarcinoma tissue. Reading the label with the study, this specimen's cell subset or site is: frankly invasive lung adenocarcinoma (ADC). The origin of the receptors is a person in their fifties with lung adenocarcinoma.

The V call is TRBV7-9, the J call TRBJ1-2; 7 bases line up with TRBD1. The CDR3 is 15 residues long. Germline trimming cut 6 bases from V and 0 bases from J; bases unmatched to any gene: 7. In germline, CDR1 is SEHNR, CDR2 FQNEAQ (reference sequence). The DNA for the CDR3 is TGTGCCAGCAGTCCTCTGCAGGGGGCTAACTATGGCTACACCTTC. Translated: CASSPLQGANYGYTF.

This sequence joins TRBV7-5 and TRBJ1-1; the table calls TRBD1, which could not be checked here. TRBV7-5 is a pseudogene segment. The CDR3 has 11 amino acids. This chain's CDR3 is CASSLEGRAFF. CDR3 DNA sequence: TGTGCCAGCAGCTTAGAGGGGCGAGCTTTCTTT.

The chain recombines TRBV7-3 with TRBJ1-1; D uncertain. The CDR3 contains 13 residues. Trimming shortened V by 4 bases and J by 4 bases, and 10 bases separated the two germline ends. Looked up from germline, CDR1 is SGHTA and CDR2 is FQGTGA. In DNA form, the CDR3 reads TGTGCCAGCAGCTCCTGGGAAGGCACTGAAGCTTTCTTT. Translated, it gives CASSSWEGTEAFF.

The rearrangement links TRBV6-1 to TRBJ2-7; D perhaps matches TRBD1 (6 bases). Germline CDR1 reads MNHNS; CDR2 reads SASEGT. V lost 8 bases, J lost 3 bases, and 14 bases lay in between. This CDR3 contains 13 residues. CDR3 coding DNA: TGTGCCAGCTCTAACGGACAGAACTACGAGCAGTACTTC. The encoded protein is CASSNGQNYEQYF.

The rearrangement joins TRBV7-2 to TRBJ1-3; the D gene is possibly TRBD1 (5 bases). V was pared by 1 base and J by 0 bases, with 13 bases between. Germline V CDR1 and CDR2: SGHTA, FQGNSA. The CDR3 runs to 17 residues. Written as DNA, the CDR3 is TGTGCCAGCAGCTTAGTTTTTGGACACCTCTCTGGAAACACCATATATTTT. The encoded protein is CASSLVFGHLSGNTIYF.

The chain joins TRBV5-1 to TRBJ1-5; D unclear. With 0 bases removed from V and 4 bases from J, the gap between germline ends came to 8 bases. Germline CDR1 and CDR2: SGHRS and YFSETQ. The CDR3 loop spans 14 amino acids. This CDR3 is CASSLAAGNQPQHF. The CDR3 bases are TGCGCCAGCAGCTTGGCGGCGGGGAATCAGCCCCAGCATTTT. Based on the CDR3 plus reference TRBV5-1 and TRBJ1-5, the full variable domain is KAGVTQTPRYLIKTRGQQVTLSCSPISGHRSVSWYQQTPGQGLQFLFEYFSETQRNKGNFPGRFSGRQFSNSRSEMNVSTLELGDSALYLCASSLAAGNQPQHFGDGTRLSIL.

The chain employs TRBV4-2 and TRBJ2-7; D may correspond to TRBD1 or TRBD2 (5 bases each). Between the trimmed V and J ends, which lost 0 bases and 0 bases, there was a span of 9 bases. This CDR3 has 15 amino acids. Germline V lookup: CDR1 LGHNA, CDR2 YNFKEQ. The CDR3 DNA is TGTGCCAGCAGCCAAGATCACGGGACCTCCTACGAGCAGTACTTC. Its protein product is CASSQDHGTSYEQYF.

The table lists this clone with a count of one. CDR3 coding DNA: TGTGCCAGCTCACCTCGCACGGGACAGAGCACTGAAGCTTTCTTT. Translated: CASSPRTGQSTEAFF. The V and J genes are TRBV18 and TRBJ1-1; TRBD1 matches 7 bases. The CDR3 has 15 amino acids. Germline lookup yields CDR1 KGHSH and CDR2 LQKENI. The V segment lost 3 bases and the J segment 4 bases; nucleotides outside the gene matches: 8.

This clone was picked up one time. V gene TRBV11-2 combines with J gene TRBJ2-5; TRBD2 agrees at 7 bases. Germline CDR1 SGHAT, CDR2 FQNNGV. This CDR3 contains 13 residues. With V trimmed by 5 bases and J by 2 bases, 2 bases remained unmatched. The DNA of the CDR3 is TGTGCCAGCAGCCTAGCGGATCAAGAGACCCAGTACTTC. Protein sequence: CASSLADQETQYF. Drawing the rest from reference TRBV11-2 and TRBJ2-5, the complete variable domain is EAGVAQSPRYKIIEKRQSVAFWCNPISGHATLYWYQQILGQGPKLLIQFQNNGVVDDSQLPKDRFSAERLKGVDSTLKIQPAKLEDSAVYLCASSLADQETQYFGPGTRLLVL.

For this clone: A much larger clone differs by one base, so this may be a read error. The same CDR3 also results from other DNA sequences found in this sample. The chain recombines TRBV28 with TRBJ2-7, with D uncertain. This CDR3 is 13 amino acids long. The germline gives CDR1 MDHEN, CDR2 SYDVKM. As DNA, the CDR3 is TGTGCCAGCAGTTTAGAGGAGACCTACGAGCAGTACTTT. Protein sequence: CASSLEETYEQYF.

This clone showed up just a few times. J is TRBJ1-4 and V is TRBV15, with 10 bases fitting TRBD1. Trimming at V came to 0 bases and at J to 8 bases, leaving 6 bases not matched to a gene. The V gene's germline CDR1 is LNHNV and CDR2 YYDKDF (reference sequence). This CDR3 region has 16 residues. CDR3 residues: CATSRDGGQGGEKLFF. Written as DNA, the CDR3 is TGTGCCACCAGCAGAGATGGTGGACAGGGGGGAGAAAAACTGTTTTTT.

V is TRBV10-1 and J is TRBJ2-1, with 9 bases fitting TRBD2. The CDR3 covers 15 residues. Per germline, CDR1 WNHNN and CDR2 SYGVQD (reference sequence). With 6 bases clipped from V and 8 bases from J, the junction kept 11 bases outside the gene matches. The CDR3 region is CASSPGLAGRDEQFF. CDR3 coding DNA: TGCGCCAGCAGCCCCGGGCTAGCGGGACGGGATGAGCAGTTCTTC.

CDR3 in DNA: TGTGCCAGCAGCTTGGAGGTCAGCCTCGAGCAGTACTTC. It codes for CASSLEVSLEQYF. The chain has TRBV5-8 and TRBJ2-7; D call uncertain. V gave up 0 bases and J gave up 6 bases, with 10 bases separating them. CDR1 is SGHTS, CDR2 YDEGEE, per germline. The CDR3 runs 13 residues.

In nucleotides, the CDR3 is TGTGCCAGCAGCTACGCCGGGGGACCCTATGGCTACACCTTC. Translating gives CASSYAGGPYGYTF. V and J are TRBV11-2 and TRBJ1-2; tentatively, D is TRBD1 (5 bases). The CDR3 sequence is 14 residues long. V was cut by 4 bases and J by 4 bases, with 13 bases left in between. The germline V gene has CDR1 SGHAT and CDR2 FQNNGV.

This clone appeared once. The J gene is TRBJ2-3, the V gene TRBV6-1, with TRBD2 matching 9 bases. This CDR3 comprises 13 residues. Germline V gene sequence: CDR1 MNHNS, CDR2 SASEGT. J lost 7 bases, V lost 6 bases, and 5 bases had no gene match. The CDR3 protein is CASRGLAGNTQYF. The CDR3 nucleotides read TGTGCCAGCAGGGGACTAGCAGGAAATACGCAGTATTTT.

The chain carries TRBV5-1 and TRBJ1-1, with D possibly matching TRBD1 (6 bases). Germline V gene sequence: CDR1 SGHRS, CDR2 YFSETQ. V was pared by 3 bases and J by 4 bases, with 13 bases between. The length of the CDR3 is 14 residues. CDR3 nucleotides: TGCGCCAGCAGCTCCCTCAGGGGCGCCACTGAAGCTTTCTTT. It is translated as CASSSLRGATEAFF. Filled out from reference TRBV5-1 and TRBJ1-1, the complete variable domain reads KAGVTQTPRYLIKTRGQQVTLSCSPISGHRSVSWYQQTPGQGLQFLFEYFSETQRNKGNFPGRFSGRQFSNSRSEMNVSTLELGDSALYLCASSSLRGATEAFFGQGTRLTVV.

The chain has TRBV6-5 and TRBJ1-1; D possibly corresponds to TRBD1 (6 bases). V was clipped by 6 bases and J by 7 bases, with 18 bases between them. This CDR3 region has 14 residues. CDR1 and CDR2 (germline): MNHEY, SVGAGI. The CDR3 nucleotides read TGTGCCAGCAGCGCAAGTGTGGGGGGCAATGAAGCTTTCTTT. As protein: CASSASVGGNEAFF.

This chain links TRBV15 with TRBJ1-5; 8 bases are a match to TRBD1. J was trimmed by 4 bases and V by 0 bases; bases with no gene match: 8. The CDR3 sequence is 17 residues long. Germline V gene lookup returns CDR1 LNHNV and CDR2 YYDKDF (reference sequence). Written as DNA, the CDR3 is TGTGCCACCAGCAGAGATTCTGGACAGGGACCAAATCAGCCCCAGCATTTT. This gives the protein CATSRDSGQGPNQPQHF.

The J gene is TRBJ2-3, the V gene TRBV29-1; TRBD1 matches 10 bases. The germline V gene encodes CDR1 SQVTM and CDR2 ANQGSEA. V lost 5 bases and J lost 2; bases outside the gene matches: 4. The CDR3 has 14 residues. The CDR3 loop reads CSVSGQGNTDTQYF. The CDR3 bases are TGCAGCGTTTCGGGACAGGGGAACACAGATACGCAGTATTTT.

The chain couples TRBV5-1 to TRBJ1-3, with a tentative D call TRBD1 (6 bases). Germline CDR1 is SGHRS and CDR2 is YFSETQ. The CDR3 is 16 amino acids. The ends were cut back, 4 bases at V and 0 bases at J, with 14 bases in the middle. As DNA, the CDR3 is TGCGCCAGCAGCCCGGGACATGTGAGCTCTGGAAACACCATATATTTT. This translates into CASSPGHVSSGNTIYF. Looking up the rest from reference TRBV5-1 and TRBJ1-3 gives the full variable domain: KAGVTQTPRYLIKTRGQQVTLSCSPISGHRSVSWYQQTPGQGLQFLFEYFSETQRNKGNFPGRFSGRQFSNSRSEMNVSTLELGDSALYLCASSPGHVSSGNTIYFGEGSWLTVV.